This entry describes one T cell receptor (beta chain). Its target antigen remains unknown. The sample is drawn from a study of T cells expressing NK-cell markers (dated by TCRdb to 2018 to 2020). For the study in its entirety: TCR beta-chain repertoires were profiled in sorted CD3+CD56+NKG2C+, CD3+CD56+NKG2C- and CD3+CD56-NKG2C+ T-cell subsets from fewer than 10 donors. Libraries were sequenced as 2 x 150 bp reads on Illumina HiSeq 2000/2500, MiSeq or NextSeq. Seven of the eight sequenced donors were HCMV-seropositive and one was HCMV-seronegative. The eight sequenced donors were randomly selected healthy volunteers, three men and five women. The paper's findings and limits, for the study overall: In six donors, the dominant CD3+CD56+NKG2C+ clonotypes ranked among the top 10 CD8+ clonotypes, making up 1.0-7.0% of CD8+ T cells. Those dominant clonotypes were again the most abundant among CD3+CD56-NKG2C+ cells in a few donors, at roughly 28.3-65%. Whether the expanded NKG2C-expressing T cell clones were specific for HCMV antigens was left unclear.

The sample was run on an Illumina HiSeq 2000. TCR beta cDNA libraries were made by 5'RACE template switching that added a universal primer site and unique molecular identifiers. Synthesis of cDNA was primed from the TCR beta constant segment and was followed by two consecutive PCR amplification steps. Per the original workflow: Reads were demultiplexed and grouped by UMI with MIGEC, and clonotypes were assembled and quantified with MiTCR. To exclude erroneous sequences, only TCR cDNA sequences supported by at least two reads were retained. The tcR package was used for downstream repertoire analysis, with clonotypes matched between fractions based on CDR3 nucleotide sequence plus V segment. VDJmatch was used to annotate antigen specificity against VDJdb, with one amino acid substitution in CDR3 permitted. TCRdb reprocessed the reads into one record per CDR3 protein sequence, lacking DNA. Clone size and V and J calls follow TCRdb, not the original study. This sample's table carries 350,000 to 450,000 distinct CDR3 sequences. The ten largest clones take up around 5.2% of the sample.

HCMV-specific IgG was detected in serum with a commercial ELISA kit to determine HCMV serostatus. Ficoll density gradient centrifugation was used to isolate peripheral blood mononuclear cells from blood. As encoded in the germline V gene (reference sequence), CDR1 is LGHDT while CDR2 is YNNKEL. Measured from the cysteine to the phenylalanine, the CDR3 is 16 residues long. The DNA sequence is not available. The receptor comes from a man aged 18-69 years in good health. The chain joins TRBV3-1 to TRBJ2-5; checking the TCRdb D call of TRBD2 is not possible without DNA. Sequencing input: blood T cells: a sorted CD56 or NKG2C T cell subset, CD4+ or CD8+ T cells, or bulk PBMC T cells (not recorded which). CDR3 region: CASSRLRTALGETQYF.